This T cell receptor beta chain was captured by sequencing in a study of T-cell reconstitution after alpha-beta-depleted transplantation in children. Points from the study as a whole: Recipient T cells and thymic progenitors that survived gave rise to the high TCRbeta diversity observed at day 60 in some patients.

This clonotype came up a few times. The antigen is undetermined. Preparation of the TCRbeta library used unique molecular identifiers. TCRdb recomputed calls from the PCR reads with MiXCR, one row per CDR3 protein. The table lists about 980,000 distinct CDR3 sequences, roughly 29% of them singletons. The ends lost 1 base at V and 2 bases at J; junction bases unmatched: 10. Germline values: CDR1 LGHNA, CDR2 YSLEER. The CDR3 covers 19 residues. The sample here was PBMCs, mostly from graft donor cells, taken 360 days after TCRalphabeta/CD19-depleted stem cell transplant. The sequence derives from a boy in the first two years of life who had a stem cell transplant for SCID, so the T cells may come from the graft donor. The rearrangement joins TRBV4-3 to TRBJ2-2; 10 bases are shared with TRBD2. The CDR3 sequence: CASSQGPGSGGPNTGELFF. Here the CDR3 DNA reads TGCGCCAGCAGCCAAGGCCCGGGTAGCGGGGGGCCTAACACCGGGGAGCTGTTTTTT.